This entry lists 11 T cell receptor beta chains sequenced from one sample in a study of CD4 T cells in relation to SARS-CoV-2 and coronaviruses. The antigens for these receptors are not known. CD4+ T cells from unexposed donors were obtained before the COVID-19 pandemic (2011-2018). Isolation of CD4+ T cells took place after less than 13 days in culture. Clones were read by immunoSEQ multiplex PCR, and TCRdb kept only the in-frame ones, dropping some. The data hold some 21,000 clones, with 76% observed a single time. The sequenced sample consisted of CD4+ T cells from PBMCs, cultured in vitro. The source of these receptors is a human donor in good health.

The chain recombines TRBV7-2 with TRBJ1-2; TRBD1 aligns across 12 bases. Trimming removed 5 bases from V and 5 bases from J; junction bases left unmatched: 9. The germline gives CDR1 SGHTA, CDR2 FQGNSA. The CDR3 has 16 residues. The CDR3 here is CASSIPGTGGKYGYTF. The CDR3 DNA sequence: TGTGCCAGCAGCATACCCGGGACAGGGGGCAAGTATGGCTACACCTTC. Drawing the rest from reference TRBV7-2 and TRBJ1-2, the complete variable domain is GAGVSQSPSNKVTEKGKDVELRCDPISGHTALYWYRQSLGQGLEFLIYFQGNSAPDKSGLPSDRFSAERTGGSVSTLTIQRTQQEDSAVYLCASSIPGTGGKYGYTFGSGTRLTVV.

The chain joins TRBV29-1 to TRBJ1-6, with 11 bases aligning to TRBD1. There are 14 residues in the CDR3. Per germline, CDR1 SQVTM and CDR2 ANQGSEA. The V and J ends lost 6 bases and 10 bases, in that order; junction bases with no gene match: 8. CDR3 protein: CSVKDRGQSSPLHF. The CDR3 DNA is TGCAGCGTGAAGGACAGGGGGCAGAGCTCACCCCTCCACTTT.

This clone occurred once. The chain recombines TRBV6-6 with TRBJ1-4; possibly TRBD1 for D (6 bases). The germline gives CDR1 MNHNY, CDR2 SVGAGI (reference sequence). V was clipped by 4 bases and J by 8 bases, with 14 bases between them. The CDR3 is 14 residues long. CDR3: CASSSPGVAEKLFF. The DNA of the CDR3 is TGTGCCAGCAGTTCCCCAGGGGTTGCAGAAAAACTGTTTTTT.

The V gene is TRBV2, the J gene TRBJ1-1; D is possibly TRBD1 (5 bases). The CDR3 has 14 residues. V dropped 6 bases and J dropped 1 base, with 12 bases sitting between them. Germline assignment: CDR1 SNHLY and CDR2 FYNNEI. This CDR3 reads CASSWGEGNTEAFF. As DNA, the CDR3 is TGTGCCAGCAGCTGGGGGGAGGGGAACACTGAAGCTTTCTTT. The variable domain in full, with the rest retrieved from reference TRBV2 and TRBJ1-1, is EPEVTQTPSHQVTQMGQEVILRCVPISNHLYFYWYRQILGQKVEFLVSFYNNEISEKSEIFDDQFSVERPDGSNFTLKIRSTKLEDSAMYFCASSWGEGNTEAFFGQGTRLTVV.

This clone was picked up a small number of times. The chain employs TRBV6-2 or TRBV6-3 and TRBJ2-1, with D unclear. Germline V gene data show CDR1 as MNHEY and CDR2 as SVGEGT. Trimming stripped 5 bases from V and 5 bases from J, with 16 bases between. The CDR3 length is 15 residues. The chain's CDR3 is CASSSSGRWDNEQFF. CDR3 bases: TGTGCCAGCAGTAGTTCCGGGCGATGGGACAATGAGCAGTTCTTC.

The J gene is TRBJ2-7, the V gene TRBV18; 10 bases align to TRBD1. The germline V gene has CDR1 KGHSH and CDR2 LQKENI. The V segment lost 1 base and the J segment 4 bases; nucleotides outside the gene matches: 1. CDR3 size: 14 residues. CDR3 in amino acids: CASSPRDRGYEQYF. The DNA of the CDR3 is TGTGCCAGCTCACCACGGGACAGGGGTTACGAGCAGTACTTC.

V is TRBV3-1 (or the pseudogene TRBV3-2) and J is TRBJ2-7; D is ambiguous. The CDR3 runs to 12 residues. The V and J ends lost 1 base and 4 bases respectively, with 5 bases between them. Germline lookup yields CDR1 LGHDT and CDR2 YNNKEL (reference sequence). CDR3 nucleotides: TGTGCCAGCAGCCAAGTATCGTACGAGCAGTACTTC. Amino acid sequence: CASSQVSYEQYF.

The chain uses TRBV5-1 and TRBJ2-2; 9 bases agree with TRBD1. CDR1 is SGHRS and CDR2 is YFSETQ in the germline V gene. The junction had 20 bases not matched to a gene; V was cut back by 3 bases and J by 2 bases. The CDR3 spans 21 residues. The CDR3 here is CASSSRLTSPPGQGNTGELFF. CDR3 DNA sequence: TGCGCCAGCAGCTCAAGACTAACTTCCCCCCCGGGACAGGGTAACACCGGGGAGCTGTTTTTT. Full variable domain (missing parts from reference TRBV5-1 and TRBJ2-2): KAGVTQTPRYLIKTRGQQVTLSCSPISGHRSVSWYQQTPGQGLQFLFEYFSETQRNKGNFPGRFSGRQFSNSRSEMNVSTLELGDSALYLCASSSRLTSPPGQGNTGELFFGEGSRLTVL.

J is TRBJ1-4 and V is TRBV27; D ambiguous. The CDR3 is 14 amino acids. Germline-derived CDR1 and CDR2 are MNHEY and SMNVEV (reference sequence). Trimming took 2 bases from V and 2 from J, leaving 6 bases between them. This chain's CDR3 is CASSLGVTNEKLFF. The CDR3 bases are TGTGCCAGCAGTTTAGGGGTTACTAATGAAAAACTGTTTTTT.

This clone has just one count. The CDR3 loop reads CATSRGGSGESYEQYF. CDR3 nucleotides: TGTGCCACCAGCAGAGGGGGTAGCGGGGAATCCTACGAGCAGTACTTC. The rearrangement joins TRBV15 to TRBJ2-7; 8 bases are shared with TRBD2. This CDR3 spans 16 amino acids. V lost 1 base, J lost 1 base, and 6 bases stayed unmatched. Germline V gene lookup returns CDR1 LNHNV and CDR2 YYDKDF (reference sequence).

This chain uses TRBV29-1 with TRBJ2-7; TRBD1 aligns across 11 bases. The germline CDR1 and CDR2 sequences are SQVTM and ANQGSEA. Losses at the gene ends were 7 bases for V and 4 bases for J; bases not matched to a gene: 6. This CDR3 region has 13 residues. CDR3: CSARTGGAYEQYF. The CDR3 DNA sequence: TGCAGCGCTCGGACAGGGGGCGCGTACGAGCAGTACTTC.